The T cell receptor (beta chain) described here comes from a study of cytomegalovirus exposure and HLA in healthy donors (dated by TCRdb to 2016 to 2017). Regarding the complete study: An earlier analysis of approximately 640 of the donors reported roughly 300 Gb of sequence data and 117 million unique TCR beta sequences from roughly 180 million T cells. Roughly 300 gigabases of sequencing data and 70 million to 100 million unique TCR sequences made up an early release that covered approximately 700 HLA-typed donors. Of the roughly 400 genotyped donors, approximately 83% fell in the genetic ancestry cluster associated with self-reported Caucasian donors. The aim of the study was to test whether cataloging public T cell receptors could identify signatures of past pathogen exposure. The study profiled the T cell repertoires of under 850 subjects by immunosequencing and related them to cytomegalovirus serostatus. A separate validation cohort of roughly 110 different subjects was used in addition to the roughly 670-subject first cohort. To predict cytomegalovirus infection status, the study brought together high-throughput TCR immunosequencing, statistical association of individual TCRs with disease status, and machine learning. To study patterns of TCR occurrence, a later analysis re-analyzed previously published TCR beta repertoires from 500 to 850 donors and added high-resolution HLA genotyping. The later analysis used no new phenotypic data to find candidate immune exposures, relying instead on TCR beta sequences and their occurrence across donors. An earlier analysis of some 600 of the donors applied high-throughput TCR beta sequencing to assess whether each TCR beta V gene segment acted as functional or pseudogenic. Donor age, sex, ethnicity and CMV serostatus were collected together with the repertoire data. In a later genetic analysis, genome-wide SNP genotypes for about three fifths of the 666 donors were used, and that subset was treated as a discovery cohort. Every repertoire in the discovery cohort had been generated on one and the same sequencing platform. HLA typing included class I and class II loci at four-digit resolution. Typing coverage differed by locus: A, B, C, DRB1 and DQB1 were typed in roughly 620-630 donors, DQA1 in 500 to 550, DPA1 in nearly 610, and DPB1 in roughly 450. Four to six DR-DQ haplotypes were handled as single units for association and clustering, since linkage in the cohort was strong. Among roughly 400 genotyped donors of the cohort, an average of around 240,000 unique TCR beta nucleotide sequences were sequenced per donor, roughly 20% of them non-productive. The paper's findings and limits, for the study overall: In the study, roughly 160 TCR beta chains were listed as associated with cytomegalovirus. A cluster of highly shared sequence variants was judged likely to represent a technical artifact of the sequencing pipeline. While some public TCRs were present in many individuals, most TCR sequences turned up only very rarely across donors. In vitro tests confirmed that a few of the cytomegalovirus-associated TCR beta chains recognize cytomegalovirus antigens. Because some donors lacked HLA typing at each locus, the association tests relied only on the typed subset. According to a later analysis, most CMV-associated TCR beta chains appeared to be HLA-restricted, and the HLA associations seemed to be driven largely by CMV exposure. The 87-base-pair reads could not distinguish some IMGT-functional V segments, including TRBV6-2 and TRBV6-3, so those segments were excluded. When HLA alleles, especially DR and DQ, strongly co-occurred, attributing TCR associations to individual alleles was difficult. Compared with the 666-donor mean, donors in an Asian-associated ancestry cluster had fewer N-insertions in productive TCRs, according to a later genetic analysis. A later analysis found that TCR association rates varied across HLA loci, with DRB1 alleles showing the most associated TCRs and HLA-C alleles the fewest. The classifier was reported to diagnose cytomegalovirus status with high specificity and sensitivity in both the original cohort and the validation cohort. Compared with equally common non-associated chains, HLA-associated TCR beta chains in a later analysis were more clonally expanded and had lower generation probabilities. Only TCR beta chains were sequenced in this cohort, and the absence of alpha or paired-chain data limited detectable features. Because counts were too low, some 16 rarely observed V segments, including chromosome 9 orphons, were excluded from the earlier analysis of around 640 of the donors. The only immune exposure information available for the cohort was CMV serostatus. The authors suggested that the approach could potentially be extended to other disease states and immunological phenotypes. In a later analysis, around 15,000 TCR beta sequences were associated with specific HLA alleles at a false discovery rate of 0.05. Several of the top co-occurrence clusters appeared to be linked to parvovirus B19, influenza, CMV and Epstein-Barr virus, according to a later analysis. In an earlier analysis of some 500 of the donors, most TCR beta V segments were observed in productive rearrangements about 87% or about 30% of the time, broadly matching IMGT annotations. Correlated functional status among segregating V segments might be attributable to linkage disequilibrium, but an unknown experimental factor could not be ruled out. Presence/absence analyses assumed roughly uniform sequencing depth across donors, an assumption that may not hold. A further reported finding was that TCR beta sequences accurately predicted the HLA-A and HLA-B alleles for most subjects in the first cohort. In a later genetic analysis, a missense DCLRE1C variant was associated with V-gene and J-gene trimming of TCR beta chains, and the association was replicated in an independent cohort.

Notes on this clone: This receptor's antigen is unknown. No base quality values were provided; no much bigger clone lies one nucleotide off.

The CDR3 measures 14 amino acids from cysteine to phenylalanine. Of all the DNA, just the CDR3 is kept, 42 bases in frame from base 1. Trimming takes 5 bases from V and 5 bases from J, and the germline ends sit 15 bases apart. The germline V gene encodes CDR1 SGHNT and CDR2 YENEEA. The library was generated by the immunoSEQ multiplex PCR assay. For the multiplex PCR, a mixture combining 60 forward primers for TCR Vbeta segments and 13 reverse primers for TCR Jbeta segments was used. A multiplex PCR assay on genomic DNA amplified the CDR3 region of rearranged TCR beta genes. On the Illumina HiSeq System, the amplified TCR beta libraries were sequenced as 87-base-pair reads. Per the source publication's procedure: In a later analysis, tens of millions of unique TCR beta chains were counted across the 666 repertoires, and about 9.9 million of these chains were shared by at least two donors. Raw reads were error-corrected and collapsed into unique sequences by a nearest-neighbor algorithm in which closely related sequences were merged to remove PCR and sequencing errors. Alignment of CDR3 sequences to IMGT reference sequences was used to assign V, D and J gene segments. Each retained sequence needed at least a six-nucleotide match to both a V gene segment and a J gene segment. A rearrangement was called productive if the CDR3 had no stop codons and remained in frame with V and J, and every other rearrangement was called non-productive. Following IMGT convention, CDR3 was defined as the stretch from the second conserved V-encoded cysteine to the conserved J-encoded phenylalanine. In an earlier analysis of some 550 of the donors, sequences lacking an unambiguous match to a single V gene segment were excluded. An earlier analysis of 587 of the donors classified V segments as functional when productive rearrangements were above 56.7% and as segregating when the standard deviation between donors was above 5%. A statistical classification framework was built for diagnosing cytomegalovirus status from the catalog of TCR beta chain sequences. A later analysis assigned V and J genes by comparing TCR nucleotide sequences with IMGT/GENE-DB human TR gene sequences. A later analysis assigned CDR3 sequences and most-parsimonious VDJ recombination scenarios with the TCRdist pipeline. In a later analysis, every TCR beta chain was defined by the combination of its CDR3 amino acid sequence and its V-gene family, and reads without a unique V-gene family were dropped. In a later analysis, 450 to 600 highly shared, low-generation-probability nucleotide sequences were removed to address suspected cross-contamination and a sequencing artifact. For each public chain, a later analysis derived a clonal expansion index from normalized ranks of inferred template counts within each repertoire. Generation probabilities in a later analysis came from a VDJ recombination model fitted to out-of-frame rearrangements, and those results were checked against IGoR. Hypergeometric tests were used in a later analysis to score TCR-TCR, TCR-HLA and TCR-CMV co-occurrence, with a repertoire-size bias correction applied to the TCR pairs. To estimate false discovery rates, a later analysis permuted the HLA or CMV assignments 20 times. In a later analysis, co-occurring TCRs were grouped using DBSCAN, and TCRdist sequence similarity was added for clustering within HLA-allele-positive subsets. For co-occurrence clustering, repertoires with fewer than 30,000 or more than 120,000 public chains were excluded, along with five or six repertoires with anomalous nucleotide sharing. The table was pulled from immuneACCESS by TCRdb, which kept in-frame rearrangements only. Such tables lose some clones; where checked, under half of the loss comes from unresolved V genes, and the rest has no known cause. V and J calls and clone size are given by that table; D and trimming were obtained from the DNA. The sample includes 150,000 to 200,000 clones, with just under 80% observed a single time. The ten largest clones add up to less than 6% of the sample.

The cohort comprised fewer than 750 healthy bone marrow donors. Cohort members were all nominally healthy when sampled, although unrecorded immune exposures were likely present. The donor was CMV seropositive and was included in the group of 250 to 300 seropositive cohort members. A peripheral blood sample was collected from each donor, and TCR beta sequencing was performed on peripheral blood mononuclear cells. The Qiagen DNeasy Blood Extraction Kit was used to extract genomic DNA from the blood cell samples. Sequencing was done on a sample of PBMCs. The sequence was obtained from a woman aged 25-40 years in good health and CMV-seropositive. The V and J segments used are TRBV11-3 and TRBJ1-1, and possibly TRBD1, on 5 matching bases. The nucleotide sequence reads TGTGCCAGCAGCACCCATAGTGGGGCAACTGAAGCTTTCTTT. It translates to CASSTHSGATEAFF.